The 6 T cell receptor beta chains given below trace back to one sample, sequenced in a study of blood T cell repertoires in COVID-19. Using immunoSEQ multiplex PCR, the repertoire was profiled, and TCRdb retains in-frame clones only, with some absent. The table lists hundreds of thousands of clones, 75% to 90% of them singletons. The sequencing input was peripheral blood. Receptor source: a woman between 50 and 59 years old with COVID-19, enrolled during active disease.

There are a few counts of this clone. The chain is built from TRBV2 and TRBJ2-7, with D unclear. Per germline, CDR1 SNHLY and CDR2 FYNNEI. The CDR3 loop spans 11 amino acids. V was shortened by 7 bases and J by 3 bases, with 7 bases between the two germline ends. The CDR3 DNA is TGTGCCAGCATTGACGGCTACGAGCAGTACTTC. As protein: CASIDGYEQYF.

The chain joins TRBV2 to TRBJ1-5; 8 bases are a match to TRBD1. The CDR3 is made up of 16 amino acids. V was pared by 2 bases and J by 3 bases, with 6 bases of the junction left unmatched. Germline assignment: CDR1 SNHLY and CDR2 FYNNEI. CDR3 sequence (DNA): TGTGCCAGCAGTGAAAGGACAGGGAGGGCCAATCAGCCCCAGCATTTT. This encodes CASSERTGRANQPQHF.

The chain's CDR3 is CATSRGRGDTQYF. CDR3 in DNA: TGTGCCACCAGTCGCGGAAGAGGAGATACGCAGTATTTT. The rearrangement links TRBV24-1 to TRBJ2-3; D not certain. Trimming took off 6 bases at V and 5 bases at J, with 11 bases between the two ends. The CDR3 sequence is 13 residues long. Germline values: CDR1 KGHDR, CDR2 SFDVKD.

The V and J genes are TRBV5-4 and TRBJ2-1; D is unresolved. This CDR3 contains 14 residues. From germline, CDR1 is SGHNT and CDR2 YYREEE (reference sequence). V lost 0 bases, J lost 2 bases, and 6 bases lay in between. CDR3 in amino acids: CASSLGGAYNEQFF. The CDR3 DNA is TGTGCCAGCAGCTTGGGAGGAGCCTACAATGAGCAGTTCTTC.

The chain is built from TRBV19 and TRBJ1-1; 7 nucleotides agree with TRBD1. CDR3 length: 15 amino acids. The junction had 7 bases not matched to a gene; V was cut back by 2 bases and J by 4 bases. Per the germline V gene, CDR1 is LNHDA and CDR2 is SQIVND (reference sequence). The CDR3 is CASSILQGLGTEAFF. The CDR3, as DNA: TGTGCCAGTAGTATATTACAGGGGCTGGGCACTGAAGCTTTCTTT.

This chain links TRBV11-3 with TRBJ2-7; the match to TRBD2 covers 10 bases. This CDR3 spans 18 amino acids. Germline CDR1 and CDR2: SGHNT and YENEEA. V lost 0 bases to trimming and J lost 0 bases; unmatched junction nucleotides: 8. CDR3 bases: TGTGCCAGCAGCTTAGACCCTTGGGCTAGCGGGAGCTCCTACGAGCAGTACTTC. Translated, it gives CASSLDPWASGSSYEQYF. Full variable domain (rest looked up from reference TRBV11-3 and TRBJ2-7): EAGVVQSPRYKIIEKKQPVAFWCNPISGHNTLYWYLQNLGQGPELLIRYENEEAVDDSQLPKDRFSAERLKGVDSTLKIQPAELGDSAVYLCASSLDPWASGSSYEQYFGPGTRLTVT.